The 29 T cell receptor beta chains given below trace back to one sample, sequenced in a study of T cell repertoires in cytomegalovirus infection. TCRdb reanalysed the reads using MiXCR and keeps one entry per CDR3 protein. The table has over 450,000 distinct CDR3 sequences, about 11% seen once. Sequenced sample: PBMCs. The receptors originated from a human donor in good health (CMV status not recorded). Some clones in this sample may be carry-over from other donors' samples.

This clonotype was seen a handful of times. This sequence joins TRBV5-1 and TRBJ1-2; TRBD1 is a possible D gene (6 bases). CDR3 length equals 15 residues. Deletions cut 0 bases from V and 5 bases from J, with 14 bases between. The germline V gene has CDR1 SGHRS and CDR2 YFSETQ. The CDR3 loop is CASSLARAGAYGYTF. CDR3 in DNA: TGCGCCAGCAGCTTGGCCCGGGCAGGGGCGTATGGCTACACCTTC. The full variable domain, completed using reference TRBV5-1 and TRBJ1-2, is KAGVTQTPRYLIKTRGQQVTLSCSPISGHRSVSWYQQTPGQGLQFLFEYFSETQRNKGNFPGRFSGRQFSNSRSEMNVSTLELGDSALYLCASSLARAGAYGYTFGSGTRLTVV.

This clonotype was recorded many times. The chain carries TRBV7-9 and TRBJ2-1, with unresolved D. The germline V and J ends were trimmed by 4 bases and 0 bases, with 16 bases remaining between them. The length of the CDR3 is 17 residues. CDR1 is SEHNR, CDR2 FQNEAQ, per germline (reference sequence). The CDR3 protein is CASSSSPPASSYNEQFF. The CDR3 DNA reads TGTGCCAGCAGCTCATCCCCCCCGGCTAGCTCCTACAATGAGCAGTTCTTC.

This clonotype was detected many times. As DNA, the CDR3 is TGTGCCAGCAGTTTAAGGGGCTATGGCTACACCTTC. It translates to CASSLRGYGYTF. This sequence joins TRBV7-9 and TRBJ1-2; tentative D call: TRBD1 (5 bases). V gave up 6 bases and J gave up 4 bases, with 9 bases separating them. CDR3 size: 12 residues. CDR1 SEHNR and CDR2 FQNEAQ come from the germline V gene (reference sequence).

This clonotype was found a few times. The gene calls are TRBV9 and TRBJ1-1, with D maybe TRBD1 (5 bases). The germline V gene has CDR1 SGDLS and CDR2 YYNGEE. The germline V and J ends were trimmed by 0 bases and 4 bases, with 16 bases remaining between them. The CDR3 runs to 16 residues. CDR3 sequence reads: CASSVGGAPRGTEAFF. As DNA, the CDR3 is TGTGCCAGCAGCGTAGGTGGGGCCCCAAGGGGCACTGAAGCTTTCTTT.

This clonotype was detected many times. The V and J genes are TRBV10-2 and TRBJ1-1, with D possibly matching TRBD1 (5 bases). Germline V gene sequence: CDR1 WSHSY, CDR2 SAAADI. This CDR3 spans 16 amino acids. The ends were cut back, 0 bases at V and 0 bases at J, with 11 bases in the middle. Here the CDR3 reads CASSESIRGMNTEAFF. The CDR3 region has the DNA TGCGCCAGCAGTGAGTCGATCCGGGGCATGAACACTGAAGCTTTCTTT.

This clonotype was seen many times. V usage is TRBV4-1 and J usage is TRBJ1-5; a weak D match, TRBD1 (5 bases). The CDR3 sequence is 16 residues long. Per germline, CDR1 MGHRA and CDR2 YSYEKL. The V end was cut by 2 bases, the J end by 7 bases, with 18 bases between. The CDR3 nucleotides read TGCGCCAGCAGCCAACCCAGGGACGGCCTTGGCCAGCCCCAGCATTTT. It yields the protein CASSQPRDGLGQPQHF.

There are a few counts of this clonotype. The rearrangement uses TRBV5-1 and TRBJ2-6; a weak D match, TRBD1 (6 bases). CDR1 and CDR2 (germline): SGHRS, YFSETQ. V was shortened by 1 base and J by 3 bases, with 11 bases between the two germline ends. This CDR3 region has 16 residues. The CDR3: CASSLSRGIGANVLTF. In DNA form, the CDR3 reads TGCGCCAGCAGCTTGTCCAGGGGAATTGGGGCCAACGTCCTGACTTTC.

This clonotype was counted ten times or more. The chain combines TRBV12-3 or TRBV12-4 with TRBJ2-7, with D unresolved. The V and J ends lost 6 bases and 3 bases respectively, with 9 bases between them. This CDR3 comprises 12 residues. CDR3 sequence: CASSLSYYEQYF. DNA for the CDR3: TGTGCCAGCAGCTTAAGTTACTACGAGCAGTACTTC.

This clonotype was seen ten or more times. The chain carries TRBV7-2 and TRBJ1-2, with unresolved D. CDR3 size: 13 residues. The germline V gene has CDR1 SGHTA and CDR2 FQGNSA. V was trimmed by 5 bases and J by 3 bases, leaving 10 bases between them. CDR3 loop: CASSKEGYYGYTF. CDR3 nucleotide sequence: TGTGCCAGCAGCAAAGAGGGATACTATGGCTACACCTTC.

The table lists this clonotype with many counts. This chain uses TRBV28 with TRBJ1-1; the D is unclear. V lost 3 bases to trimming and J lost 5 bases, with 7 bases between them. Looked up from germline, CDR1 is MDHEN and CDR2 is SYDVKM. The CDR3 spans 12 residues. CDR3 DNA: TGTGCCAGCAGTTTGGCGTTTACTGAAGCTTTCTTT. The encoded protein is CASSLAFTEAFF.

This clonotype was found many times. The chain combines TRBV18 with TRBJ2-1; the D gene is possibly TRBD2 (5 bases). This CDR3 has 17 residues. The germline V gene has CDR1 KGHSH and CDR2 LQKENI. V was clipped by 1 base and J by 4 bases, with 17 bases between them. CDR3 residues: CASSPQASSLIYNEQFF. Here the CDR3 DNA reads TGTGCCAGCTCACCACAGGCTAGCTCCTTAATTTACAATGAGCAGTTCTTC.

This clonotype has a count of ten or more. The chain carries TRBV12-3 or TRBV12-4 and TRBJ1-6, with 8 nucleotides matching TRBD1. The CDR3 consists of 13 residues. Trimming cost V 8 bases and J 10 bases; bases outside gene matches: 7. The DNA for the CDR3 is TGTGCCAGCCGGGACAGGCACGGGTCACCCCTCCACTTT. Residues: CASRDRHGSPLHF.

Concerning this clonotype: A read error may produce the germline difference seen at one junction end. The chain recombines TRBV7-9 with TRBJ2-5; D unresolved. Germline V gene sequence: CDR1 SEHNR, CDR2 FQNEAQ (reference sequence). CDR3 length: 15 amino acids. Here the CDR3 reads CASSMTWADQEAQYF. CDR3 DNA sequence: TGTGCCAGCAGCATGACGTGGGCGGACCAAGAGGCCCAGTACTTC. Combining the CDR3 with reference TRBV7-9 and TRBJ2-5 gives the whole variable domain DTGVSQNPRHKITKRGQNVTFRCDPISEHNRLYWYRQTLGQGPEFLTYFQNEAQLEKSRLLSDRFSAERPKGSFSTLEIQRTEQGDSAMYLCASSMTWADQEAQYFGPGTRLLVL.

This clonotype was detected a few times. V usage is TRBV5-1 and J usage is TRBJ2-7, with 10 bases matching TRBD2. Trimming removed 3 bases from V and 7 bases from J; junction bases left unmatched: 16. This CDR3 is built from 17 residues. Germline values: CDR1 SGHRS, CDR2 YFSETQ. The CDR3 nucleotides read TGCGCCAGCAGCTACCCGGGGGGGCTAGCGGGAGCTGGAGAGCAGTACTTC. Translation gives CASSYPGGLAGAGEQYF.

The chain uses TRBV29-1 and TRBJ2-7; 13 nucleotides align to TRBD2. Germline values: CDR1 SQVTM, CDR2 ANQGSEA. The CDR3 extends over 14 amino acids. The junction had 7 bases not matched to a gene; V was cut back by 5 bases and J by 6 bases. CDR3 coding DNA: TGCAGCGTTTCTGGACTAGCGGGAGCTGGCGAGCAGTACTTC. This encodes CSVSGLAGAGEQYF.

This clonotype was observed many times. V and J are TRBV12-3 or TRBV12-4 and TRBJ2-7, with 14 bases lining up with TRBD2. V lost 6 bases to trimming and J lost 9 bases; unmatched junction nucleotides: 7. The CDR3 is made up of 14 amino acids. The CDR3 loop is CASSPGLAGAVQYF. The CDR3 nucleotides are TGTGCCAGCAGCCCGGGACTAGCGGGAGCGGTGCAGTACTTC.

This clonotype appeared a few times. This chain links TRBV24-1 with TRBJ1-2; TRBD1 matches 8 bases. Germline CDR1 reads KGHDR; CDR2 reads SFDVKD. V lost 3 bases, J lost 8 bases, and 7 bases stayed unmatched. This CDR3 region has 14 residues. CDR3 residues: CATSDATGVHGYTF. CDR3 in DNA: TGTGCCACCAGTGATGCGACAGGGGTCCACGGCTACACCTTC.

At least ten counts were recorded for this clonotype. The DNA of the CDR3 is TGTGCCATCTACGCGACTATCGGGACAGATACGCAGTATTTT. It codes for CAIYATIGTDTQYF. The chain is built from TRBV12-3 or TRBV12-4 and TRBJ2-3, with a weak D call TRBD2 (5 bases). This CDR3 comprises 14 residues. V was trimmed by 10 bases and J by 3 bases, leaving 17 bases between them.

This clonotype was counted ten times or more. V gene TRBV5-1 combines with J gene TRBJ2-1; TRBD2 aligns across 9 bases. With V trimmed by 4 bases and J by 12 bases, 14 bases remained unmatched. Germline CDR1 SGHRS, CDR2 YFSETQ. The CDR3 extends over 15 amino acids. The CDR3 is CASSPGPGLAQGQFF. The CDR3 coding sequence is TGCGCCAGCAGCCCGGGCCCGGGACTAGCACAGGGGCAGTTCTTC.

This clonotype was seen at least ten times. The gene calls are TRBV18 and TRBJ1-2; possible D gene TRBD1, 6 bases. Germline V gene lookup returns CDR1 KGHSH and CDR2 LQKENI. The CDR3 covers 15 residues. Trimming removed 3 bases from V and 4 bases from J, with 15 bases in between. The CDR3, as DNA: TGTGCCAGCTCACCCCGGGACACTTTTCGCTATGGCTACACCTTC. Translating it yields CASSPRDTFRYGYTF.

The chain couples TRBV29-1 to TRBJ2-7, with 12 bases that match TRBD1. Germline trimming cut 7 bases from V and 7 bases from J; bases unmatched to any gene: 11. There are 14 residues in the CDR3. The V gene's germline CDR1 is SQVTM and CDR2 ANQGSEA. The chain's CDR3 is CSAEPGQGAGEQYF. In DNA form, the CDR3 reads TGCAGCGCCGAACCGGGACAGGGGGCAGGGGAGCAGTACTTC.

CDR3 coding DNA: TGTGCCAGCAGTTTATTCGCCGGGACAGGGAAGCAAGAGACCCAGTACTTC. This codes for CASSLFAGTGKQETQYF. V usage is TRBV11-2 and J usage is TRBJ2-5; TRBD1 aligns across 9 bases. Germline CDR1 SGHAT, CDR2 FQNNGV. CDR3 length: 17 amino acids. The J segment lost 2 bases and the V segment lost 6 bases, leaving 13 bases of the junction unmatched.

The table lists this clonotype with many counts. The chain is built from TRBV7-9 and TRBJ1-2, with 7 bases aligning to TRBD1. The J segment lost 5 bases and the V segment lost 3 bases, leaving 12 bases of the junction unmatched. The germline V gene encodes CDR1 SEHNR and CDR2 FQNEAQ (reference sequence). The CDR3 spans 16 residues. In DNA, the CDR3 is TGTGCCAGCAGCTTGATCCAAAAGCGGGGACAGTATGGCTACACCTTC. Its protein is CASSLIQKRGQYGYTF.

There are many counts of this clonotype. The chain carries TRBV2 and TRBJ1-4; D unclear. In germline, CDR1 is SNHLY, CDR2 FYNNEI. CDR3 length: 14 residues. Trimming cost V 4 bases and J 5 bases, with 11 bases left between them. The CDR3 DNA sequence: TGTGCCAGCAGTGTATTGTCACGGAATGAAAAACTGTTTTTT. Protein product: CASSVLSRNEKLFF.

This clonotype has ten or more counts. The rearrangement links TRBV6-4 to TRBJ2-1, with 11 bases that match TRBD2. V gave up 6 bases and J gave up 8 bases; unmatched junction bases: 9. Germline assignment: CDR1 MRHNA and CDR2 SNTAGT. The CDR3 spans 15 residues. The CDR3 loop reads CASSSTSGSRDEQFF. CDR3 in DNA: TGTGCCAGCAGCTCTACTAGCGGGAGTAGGGATGAGCAGTTCTTC.

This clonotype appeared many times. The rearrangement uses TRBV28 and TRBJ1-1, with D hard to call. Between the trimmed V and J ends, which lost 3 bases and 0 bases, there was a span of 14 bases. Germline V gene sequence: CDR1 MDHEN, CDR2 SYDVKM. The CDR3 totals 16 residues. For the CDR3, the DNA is TGTGCCAGCAGTTTGGTGGACCGTTACTTGAACACTGAAGCTTTCTTT. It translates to CASSLVDRYLNTEAFF.

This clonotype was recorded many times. CDR3 region: CSARDPDGPGANVLTF. The DNA of the CDR3 is TGCAGTGCTAGAGATCCAGATGGGCCTGGGGCCAACGTCCTGACTTTC. The V gene is TRBV20-1, the J gene TRBJ2-6; no firm D call. V lost 0 bases and J 2 bases, leaving 11 bases between the germline ends. The CDR3 loop spans 16 amino acids. The germline V gene encodes CDR1 DFQATT and CDR2 SNEGSKA (reference sequence).

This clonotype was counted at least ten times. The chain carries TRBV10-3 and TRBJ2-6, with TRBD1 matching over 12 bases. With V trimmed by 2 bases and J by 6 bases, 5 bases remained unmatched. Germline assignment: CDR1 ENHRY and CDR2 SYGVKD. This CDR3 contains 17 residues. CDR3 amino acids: CAISEEVGQGAANVLTF. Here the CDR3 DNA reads TGTGCCATCAGTGAGGAGGTGGGACAGGGGGCGGCCAACGTCCTGACTTTC.

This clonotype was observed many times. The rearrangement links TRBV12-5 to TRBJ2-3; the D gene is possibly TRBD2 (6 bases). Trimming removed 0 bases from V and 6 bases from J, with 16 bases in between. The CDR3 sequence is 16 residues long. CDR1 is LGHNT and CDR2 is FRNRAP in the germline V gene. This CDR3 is CASGLVQTRGGDTQYF. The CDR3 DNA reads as TGTGCTAGTGGTTTGGTACAGACTAGAGGTGGCGATACGCAGTATTTT.